This TCR beta chain derives from a study of shared clonotypes between healthy human individuals. All donors were healthy HIV-negative adults lacking recent acute infections or vaccinations. The sample holds one count of this clone. TCRdb keeps only in-frame clones here, not all; method: immunoSEQ multiplex PCR. The sample lists roughly 2.5 million clones, 85% to 95% occurring once. Per the germline V gene, CDR1 is KGHSH and CDR2 is LQKENI. V lost 0 bases and J 1 base, leaving 6 bases between the germline ends. This CDR3 is built from 14 residues. Sequenced input: naive CD4+ T cells sorted from blood. Subset: CD45RA+ positively selected. The chain recombines TRBV18 with TRBJ2-5, with D unresolved. The TCR sequence derives from a young man in good health. CDR3 in amino acids: CASSPPVTQETQYF. The CDR3 DNA is TGTGCCAGCTCACCACCGGTCACCCAAGAGACCCAGTACTTC.